Shown below are 30 T cell receptor beta chains from a single sample sequenced in a study of blood T cell repertoires in COVID-19. Libraries were prepared by immunoSEQ multiplex PCR; TCRdb keeps only in-frame clonotypes and omits some of them. Here the sample spans about 95,000 clones, about 80% being singletons. Source material: peripheral blood. All receptors come from a human donor in a cohort sampled during active COVID-19.

The gene calls are TRBV6-5 and TRBJ2-5, with 13 bases lining up with TRBD2. The CDR3 has 16 amino acids. From germline, CDR1 is MNHEY and CDR2 SVGAGI. The V and J ends lost 4 bases and 2 bases, in that order; junction bases with no gene match: 4. The CDR3 DNA reads TGTGCCAGCAGTTTTGGACTAGCGGGGGTACAAGAGACCCAGTACTTC. This encodes CASSFGLAGVQETQYF.

The rearrangement links TRBV29-1 to TRBJ1-5, with D possibly being TRBD1 (5 bases). Germline CDR1 and CDR2: SQVTM and ANQGSEA. The CDR3 consists of 14 residues. Between the trimmed V and J ends, which lost 7 bases and 6 bases, there was a span of 19 bases. The CDR3, as DNA: TGCAGCGCTAATTTCCGGGGGGACGGTCAGCCCCAGCATTTT. Translated: CSANFRGDGQPQHF.

V is TRBV7-9 and J is TRBJ2-7; D remains ambiguous. The V gene lost 3 bases and the J gene lost 0 bases, with 9 bases spanning the gap. Germline loops: CDR1 SEHNR, CDR2 FQNEAQ (reference sequence). CDR3 length equals 14 residues. The CDR3 is CASSLIQNSYEQYF. CDR3 sequence (DNA): TGTGCCAGCAGCTTGATACAAAACTCCTACGAGCAGTACTTC.

This chain joins TRBV11-3 and TRBJ2-2; D remains unclear. This CDR3 contains 16 residues. Per germline, CDR1 SGHNT and CDR2 YENEEA. V lost 3 bases, J lost 1 base, and 12 bases lay in between. CDR3 sequence: CASSFDSAWNTGELFF. The CDR3 nucleotides are TGTGCCAGCAGCTTTGACTCAGCTTGGAACACCGGGGAGCTGTTTTTT.

This chain joins TRBV5-1 and TRBJ2-7; 9 bases line up with TRBD2. This CDR3 region has 11 residues. Germline CDR1 is SGHRS and CDR2 is YFSETQ. After removal of 4 bases from V and 7 bases from J, the junction contained 0 bases not matched to a gene. This chain's CDR3 is CASSLAGEQYF. The CDR3 nucleotides read TGCGCCAGCAGCCTAGCGGGGGAGCAGTACTTC. The variable domain in full, with the rest retrieved from reference TRBV5-1 and TRBJ2-7, is KAGVTQTPRYLIKTRGQQVTLSCSPISGHRSVSWYQQTPGQGLQFLFEYFSETQRNKGNFPGRFSGRQFSNSRSEMNVSTLELGDSALYLCASSLAGEQYFGPGTRLTVT.

The table lists this clone with a count of one. V usage is TRBV28 and J usage is TRBJ1-2; D is unclear. Per the germline V gene, CDR1 is MDHEN and CDR2 is SYDVKM. Trimming removed 6 bases from V and 2 bases from J, with 16 bases in between. CDR3 length: 15 residues. DNA of the CDR3: TGTGCCAGCAGCTCTCCACCCGGGAGAAACTATGGCTACACCTTC. Its translation: CASSSPPGRNYGYTF.

A remark on this clone: The identical CDR3 is also encoded by other nucleotide sequences in the sample. This sequence joins TRBV29-1 and TRBJ2-3; D is possibly TRBD1 (5 bases). Looked up from germline, CDR1 is SQVTM and CDR2 is ANQGSEA. This CDR3 is 12 amino acids long. V shed 4 bases and J shed 0 bases, with 5 bases lying between them. The CDR3 nucleotides are TGCAGCGTTGGGGGCAGCACAGATACGCAGTATTTT. This sequence encodes CSVGGSTDTQYF.

The CDR3 loop reads CASSWRDSSMNTEAFF. The CDR3 DNA reads as TGTGCCAGCTCGTGGAGGGACAGCTCCATGAACACTGAAGCTTTCTTT. This chain uses TRBV18 with TRBJ1-1, with TRBD1 identical over 7 bases. The CDR3 is 16 amino acids. Losses at the gene ends were 6 bases for V and 0 bases for J; bases not matched to a gene: 10. CDR1 and CDR2 (germline): KGHSH, LQKENI.

V and J are TRBV7-2 and TRBJ2-7; D remains unclear. CDR1 and CDR2 from the germline V gene are SGHTA and FQGNSA. V lost 5 bases and J lost 2, with 7 bases in between. The CDR3 contains 12 residues. As DNA, the CDR3 is TGTGCCAGCAGCACTCGAACCTACGAGCAGTACTTC. This gives the protein CASSTRTYEQYF.

V is TRBV5-1 and J is TRBJ2-7, with a possible D match to TRBD2 (5 bases). CDR1 is SGHRS, CDR2 YFSETQ, per germline. The CDR3 loop spans 12 amino acids. V lost 5 bases and J lost 6, with 12 bases in between. This chain's CDR3 is CASRADGLEQYF. In DNA, the CDR3 is TGCGCCAGCAGAGCGGACGGTCTCGAGCAGTACTTC. The variable domain in full, completed from reference TRBV5-1 and TRBJ2-7, reads KAGVTQTPRYLIKTRGQQVTLSCSPISGHRSVSWYQQTPGQGLQFLFEYFSETQRNKGNFPGRFSGRQFSNSRSEMNVSTLELGDSALYLCASRADGLEQYFGPGTRLTVT.

This chain links TRBV12-3 or TRBV12-4 with TRBJ1-3, with D uncertain. Trimming took off 6 bases at V and 3 bases at J, with 6 bases between the two ends. This CDR3 region has 12 residues. The CDR3 region is CASSFSGNTIYF. CDR3 nucleotides: TGTGCCAGCAGCTTCAGTGGAAACACCATATATTTT.

This chain uses TRBV5-1 with TRBJ1-4, with a possible D match to TRBD1 (5 bases). The CDR3 length is 16 residues. From germline, CDR1 is SGHRS and CDR2 YFSETQ. Trimming removed 4 bases from V and 0 bases from J, with 13 bases in between. As DNA, the CDR3 is TGCGCCAGCAGCATGGAGGGGCTCTCAACTAATGAAAAACTGTTTTTT. Protein sequence: CASSMEGLSTNEKLFF.

V is TRBV28 and J is TRBJ2-1, with a tentative D call TRBD2 (6 bases). Trimming pared 4 bases from V and 7 bases from J, leaving 14 bases between. The CDR3 loop spans 14 amino acids. The germline V gene has CDR1 MDHEN and CDR2 SYDVKM. The chain's CDR3 is CASSSDPRGNEQFF. CDR3 DNA sequence: TGTGCCAGCAGTTCGGACCCGCGGGGAAATGAGCAGTTCTTC. The full variable domain, its missing parts supplied by reference TRBV28 and TRBJ2-1, is DVKVTQSSRYLVKRTGEKVFLECVQDMDHENMFWYRQDPGLGLRLIYFSYDVKMKEKGDIPEGYSVSREKKERFSLILESASTNQTSMYLCASSSDPRGNEQFFGPGTRLTVL.

The chain carries TRBV28 and TRBJ2-6, with D possibly being TRBD1 (5 bases). In germline, CDR1 is MDHEN, CDR2 SYDVKM. The CDR3 loop spans 16 amino acids. The ends were cut back, 2 bases at V and 3 bases at J, with 11 bases in the middle. The CDR3 region has the DNA TGTGCCAGCAGTTTACCCGGACACCTTGGGGCCAACGTCCTGACTTTC. Encoded protein: CASSLPGHLGANVLTF.

With regard to this clone: This same CDR3 is encoded by further DNA sequences in the sample. V usage is TRBV10-3 and J usage is TRBJ2-5; 9 nucleotides agree with TRBD1. The trim removed 6 bases at V and 0 bases at J, leaving 5 bases unmatched. The germline V gene encodes CDR1 ENHRY and CDR2 SYGVKD. This CDR3 comprises 15 residues. In DNA form, the CDR3 reads TGTGCCATCAGCCAGACAGGGGGGTACCAAGAGACCCAGTACTTC. This gives the protein CAISQTGGYQETQYF.

This chain uses TRBV10-3 with TRBJ1-5, with TRBD1 matching over 7 bases. The CDR3 runs 13 residues. Trimming took 6 bases from V and 6 from J; bases not matched to a gene: 5. Germline V lookup: CDR1 ENHRY, CDR2 SYGVKD. Here the CDR3 DNA reads TGTGCCATCAGCCAGGGGGATCGTCAGCCCCAGCATTTT. Encoded protein: CAISQGDRQPQHF.

This chain connects TRBV3-1 (or the pseudogene TRBV3-2) to TRBJ1-2, with D perhaps matching TRBD1 (6 bases). Between the trimmed V and J ends, which lost 4 bases and 4 bases, there was a span of 13 bases. The CDR3 covers 14 residues. Looked up from germline, CDR1 is LGHDT and CDR2 is YNNKEL (reference sequence). For the CDR3, the DNA is TGTGCCAGCAGCCCTACTGGACAGACCTATGGCTACACCTTC. Its protein is CASSPTGQTYGYTF.

The V call is TRBV3-1 (or the pseudogene TRBV3-2), the J call TRBJ2-6, with 7 bases lining up with TRBD1. J lost 0 bases, V lost 4 bases, and 9 bases had no gene match. Germline V CDR1 and CDR2: LGHDT, YNNKEL (reference sequence). The length of the CDR3 is 18 residues. CDR3 sequence: CASSPPGTAVSGANVLTF. DNA for the CDR3: TGTGCCAGCAGCCCCCCAGGGACAGCCGTCTCTGGGGCCAACGTCCTGACTTTC.

This rearrangement joins TRBV3-1 (or the pseudogene TRBV3-2) to TRBJ2-4, with TRBD1 matching over 9 bases. The CDR3 sequence is 15 residues long. The V gene end was trimmed by 5 bases and the J gene end by 2 bases; junction bases not matched to a gene: 4. Germline V gene data show CDR1 as LGHDT and CDR2 as YNNKEL (reference sequence). The CDR3 DNA is TGTGCCAGCAGCTCCGGGACAGGGACCAAAAACATTCAGTACTTC. Translating gives CASSSGTGTKNIQYF.

The chain employs TRBV6-4 and TRBJ1-2; D unresolved. The CDR3 has 13 amino acids. The V gene lost 6 bases and the J gene lost 5 bases, with 13 bases spanning the gap. The V gene's germline CDR1 is MRHNA and CDR2 SNTAGT. CDR3 residues: CASSLSSGYGYTF. In nucleotides, the CDR3 is TGTGCCAGCAGCCTCTCGTCGGGGTATGGCTACACCTTC.

The rearrangement links TRBV4-1 to TRBJ1-1, with a possible D match to TRBD1 (6 bases). Trimming stripped 0 bases from V and 0 bases from J, with 11 bases between. The length of the CDR3 is 16 residues. Germline-derived CDR1 and CDR2 are MGHRA and YSYEKL. Here the CDR3 DNA reads TGCGCCAGCAGCCAAGATCCCACAGGGCTGAACACTGAAGCTTTCTTT. Its translation: CASSQDPTGLNTEAFF.

The chain joins TRBV7-2 to TRBJ1-1; D gene uncertain. This CDR3 spans 14 amino acids. Per germline, CDR1 SGHTA and CDR2 FQGNSA. The ends were cut back, 10 bases at V and 4 bases at J, with 19 bases in the middle. The CDR3 coding sequence is TGTGCCACCCTTAAGGGAGGATGGAGCACTGAAGCTTTCTTT. Translated: CATLKGGWSTEAFF.

Remarks on this clone: One end of the junction is discordant with germline, which a read error may explain. The chain is built from TRBV12-3 or TRBV12-4 and TRBJ2-7, with TRBD1 as a possible D gene (7 bases). The CDR3 is 12 residues long. The CDR3 protein is CASSFSGRDSNF. CDR3 bases: TGTGCCAGCAGTTTTTCCGGGCGGGACAGTAATTTC.

Of note for this clone: Other nucleotide sequences from this sample produce the same CDR3. V is TRBV7-3 and J is TRBJ1-1; 7 nucleotides agree with TRBD1. The CDR3 is 14 residues long. Losses at the gene ends were 6 bases for V and 2 bases for J; bases not matched to a gene: 6. The germline CDR1 and CDR2 sequences are SGHTA and FQGTGA. The CDR3 spells CASSPGTENTEAFF. The CDR3 nucleotides are TGTGCCAGCAGTCCCGGGACAGAAAACACTGAAGCTTTCTTT.

The rearrangement uses TRBV29-1 and TRBJ2-4, with 8 bases fitting TRBD2. This CDR3 region has 14 residues. Germline V lookup: CDR1 SQVTM, CDR2 ANQGSEA. J gave up 7 bases and V 3 bases, and 8 bases lay outside the gene matches. The CDR3 DNA is TGCAGCGTTGAGAGAGCGGGAGACGTGAACATTCAGTACTTC. As protein: CSVERAGDVNIQYF.

The V and J genes are TRBV7-9 and TRBJ1-6, with 8 bases identical to TRBD1. This CDR3 is built from 15 residues. V was clipped by 5 bases and J by 5 bases; unmatched bases: 5. The germline V gene has CDR1 SEHNR and CDR2 FQNEAQ (reference sequence). The CDR3 here is CASSLRDRNNSPLHF. Here the CDR3 DNA reads TGTGCCAGCAGCCTCCGGGACAGGAATAATTCACCCCTCCACTTT.

V and J are TRBV7-2 and TRBJ2-6, with 10 bases lining up with TRBD1. Per the germline V gene, CDR1 is SGHTA and CDR2 is FQGNSA. The junction had 7 bases not matched to a gene; V was cut back by 1 base and J by 1 base. The CDR3 runs to 19 residues. DNA for the CDR3: TGTGCCAGCAGCTTAGGCACCCCGGGACAGGGGTCTGGGGCCAACGTCCTGACTTTC. This encodes CASSLGTPGQGSGANVLTF.

J is TRBJ2-5 and V is TRBV15; D ambiguous. V was clipped by 1 base and J by 13 bases, with 13 bases between them. This CDR3 region has 12 residues. Germline V gene data show CDR1 as LNHNV and CDR2 as YYDKDF (reference sequence). CDR3 in amino acids: CATSRVSSPSYF. The CDR3 region has the DNA TGTGCCACCAGCAGAGTGTCGTCTCCCTCGTACTTC. The variable domain in full, with the rest retrieved from reference TRBV15 and TRBJ2-5, is DAMVIQNPRYQVTQFGKPVTLSCSQTLNHNVMYWYQQKSSQAPKLLFHYYDKDFNNEADTPDNFQSRRPNTSFCFLDIRSPGLGDTAMYLCATSRVSSPSYFGPGTRLLVL.

This chain connects TRBV29-1 to TRBJ1-1, with 7 bases lining up with TRBD1. Germline V lookup: CDR1 SQVTM, CDR2 ANQGSEA. V lost 6 bases to trimming and J lost 2 bases; unmatched junction nucleotides: 21. The CDR3 is made up of 18 amino acids. This CDR3 is CSVQTRLTGPLLNTEAFF. The CDR3 region has the DNA TGCAGCGTCCAAACCAGGTTGACAGGGCCTTTGCTCAACACTGAAGCTTTCTTT. Full variable domain (remainder filled in from reference TRBV29-1 and TRBJ1-1): SAVISQKPSRDICQRGTSLTIQCQVDSQVTMMFWYRQQPGQSLTLIATANQGSEATYESGFVIDKFPISRPNLTFSTLTVSNMSPEDSSIYLCSVQTRLTGPLLNTEAFFGQGTRLTVV.

This chain connects TRBV28 to TRBJ2-1, with D possibly being TRBD2 (6 bases). Trimming cost V 3 bases and J 8 bases, with 20 bases left between them. Germline V gene data show CDR1 as MDHEN and CDR2 as SYDVKM. The CDR3 length is 16 residues. The CDR3 loop is CASSLGGTALSHEQFF. CDR3 nucleotide sequence: TGTGCCAGCAGTTTGGGCGGGACGGCCCTCAGTCATGAGCAGTTCTTC.